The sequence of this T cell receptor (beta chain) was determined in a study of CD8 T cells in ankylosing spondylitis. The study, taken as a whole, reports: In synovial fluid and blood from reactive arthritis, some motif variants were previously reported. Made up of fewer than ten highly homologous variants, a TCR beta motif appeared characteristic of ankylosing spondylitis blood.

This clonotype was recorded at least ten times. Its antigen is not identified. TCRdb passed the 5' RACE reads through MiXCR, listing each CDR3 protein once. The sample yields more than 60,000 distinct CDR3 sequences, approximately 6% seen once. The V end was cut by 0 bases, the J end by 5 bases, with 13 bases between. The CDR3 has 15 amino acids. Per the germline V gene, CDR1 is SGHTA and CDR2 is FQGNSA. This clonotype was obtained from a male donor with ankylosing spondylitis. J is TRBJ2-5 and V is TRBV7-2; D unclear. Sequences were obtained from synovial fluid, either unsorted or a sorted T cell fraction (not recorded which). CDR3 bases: TGTGCCAGCAGCTTAGCGTCGGCTAACGGGGAGACCCAGTACTTC. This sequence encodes CASSLASANGETQYF.